This T cell receptor beta chain was profiled in a study of low-dose radiotherapy and immunotherapy resistance in tumors. About the study: Cyclophosphamide infusions of 200 mg/m2 came every two weeks, one day before radiation-immunotherapy.

TRAV- and TRBV-specific primers were used for first-strand cDNA, which covered alpha and beta chains. It was with a constant-region primer and a V-primer adapter that TCRs were amplified over around 19 PCR cycles. MiXCR, run by TCRdb on the reads, gives a single entry per CDR3 protein. The sample carries 8,500 to 10,000 distinct CDR3 sequences, 35% to 50% recorded once. This clonotype has more than one count but fewer than ten. V was clipped by 3 bases and J by 6 bases, with 8 bases between them. CDR1 and CDR2 from the germline V gene are MNHEY and SVGEGT. The CDR3 contains 13 residues. V is TRBV6-2 or TRBV6-3 and J is TRBJ2-2; TRBD1 might be the D (5 bases). This receptor was taken from a human donor with advanced metastatic prostate, ovarian, gallbladder or colorectal cancer (not recorded which). This table probably holds off-target reads from a library built for another chain. CDR3 region: CASSYLGPGELFF. CDR3 nucleotide sequence: TGTGCCAGCAGTTATCTGGGGCCCGGGGAGCTGTTTTTT.